This paragraph covers one T cell receptor beta chain sequence. Its antigen specificity is not known. A junction end diverges from the germline sequence, so it may reflect a read error. This entry is derived from a study of shared clonotypes between healthy human individuals (dated by TCRdb to 2020 to 2021). For the wider study: Two women and three men aged 18 to 49 years were included in the cohort. For each donor, CD4 naive and CD4 memory were each run on three plates, CD8 naive on two plates, and CD8 memory on one plate. To estimate repertoire size and how much clonotype sharing occurs between individuals, the study deeply sequenced the blood TCR repertoires of several healthy adults. Different laboratories and diverse techniques were used to prepare libraries and sequence TCR repertoires, to increase sequencing depth and limit assay-specific biases. Leukapheresis yielded between about 0.94 and 8.9 billion PBMCs per donor.

TCR CDR3 regions were amplified from genomic DNA by multiplex PCR using the deep immunoSEQ assay. Extracted genomic DNA from each cell subset was spread evenly across all wells of several immunoSEQ 96-well plates, with each plate serving as a replicate. For sorted subsets, approximately 200 ng of genomic DNA, equivalent to 25,000 to 35,000 T cell genomes, went into each replicate PCR. The purified libraries were quantified using a Qubit 3.0 fluorometer, sized with a Bioanalyzer 2100, and then quantified again using the KAPA Library Quantification kit. Every immunoSEQ 96-well plate was sequenced on a separate single-read 150-cycle Illumina NextSeq 550 flow cell. The paper's processing steps were these. The immunoSEQ output contained only junctional sequences without quality scores, so filtering could not match that applied to full-length reads. Sequences were annotated with PyIR, a Python wrapper for IgBLAST v1.9, and V/J genes and CDR3 were assigned using IMGT germline references. Any read was removed if the V/J assignment was weak (E-value above 1e-6), the CDR3 was missing, or the read contained stop codons, out-of-frame junctions, or ambiguous translated residues. V3J clonotypes were defined as sequences sharing the same inferred V gene, J gene, and CDR3 amino acid sequence. The percentage overlap between two repertoires was calculated by dividing the number of shared unique clonotypes by the size of the smaller repertoire. RTK rarefaction, the Chao1 estimator, and Recon v2.1 estimates of unobserved clonotypes were used to assess repertoire richness. For all TCRbeta clonotypes obtained by the gDNA method from several donors, generation probabilities were computed with OLGA. TCRdb provides this immuneACCESS table in a form limited to in-frame rearrangements. Some clones are lacking; in checked studies, under half of them reflect an unresolved V gene, and why the rest are absent is not known. D and trimming come from the DNA, and the V and J calls and clone size come from that table. Recorded for this sample are about 2.4 million clones; roughly nine tenths of them occurred a single time. Together, the top ten hold about 0.13% of the sample.

The study at large found these results: Higher generation probabilities were observed for clonotypes shared by all four sorted-subset donors than for non-shared clonotypes. Naive subsets generally had larger estimated clonotype richness than memory subsets. Because the study included only a small number of donors, the genetic and exposure-history diversity represented was limited. About 4.5% of naive CD4, around 3.5% of naive CD8, roughly 2.4% of memory CD4, and roughly 0.4% of memory CD8 clonotypes were shared across a few donors. Rarefaction of sorted-subset datasets indicated incomplete sequencing despite the large sequencing depth. Based on pairwise subsampling, the degree of clonotype sharing among donors was expected to be affected by sequencing depth. Sampling was restricted to blood, and TCR repertoires in tissues likely differ from the TCR repertoires found in blood.

Donors were healthy HIV-negative adults with no recently reported acute infections or vaccinations. Only Caucasian adults living in Nashville, Tennessee, USA were represented among the donors. CD4+ T cells were enriched through magnetic negative selection, after which naive cells were positively selected on CD45RA and the remaining negative fraction served as the memory subset. After blood collection by leukapheresis, PBMCs were isolated using Ficoll-Histopaque density gradient centrifugation and then cryopreserved in the vapor phase of liquid nitrogen. Purity and quantity of every magnetically sorted T cell population were checked by analytical flow cytometry. Genomic DNA was isolated from each sorted fraction and quantified by UV absorbance on a Nanodrop 2000c. Including the terminal cysteine and phenylalanine, the CDR3 comprises 12 residues. The sequence is cut down to CDR3 DNA, 36 bases in frame from base 1. For CDR1 and CDR2, the germline V gene lists MGHDK and SYGVNS.

The sequencing input was naive CD4+ T cells sorted from blood. The cell subset or site label of this sample denotes: CD45RA+ positively selected. The V and J genes are TRBV25-1 and TRBJ2-7; no D gene is confidently identified. This clonotype was sampled from a young man in good health. The sequenced DNA: TGTGCCAGCAGTGAAAACGGATACGGGCAGTACTTC. Translated, it gives CASSENGYGQYF.